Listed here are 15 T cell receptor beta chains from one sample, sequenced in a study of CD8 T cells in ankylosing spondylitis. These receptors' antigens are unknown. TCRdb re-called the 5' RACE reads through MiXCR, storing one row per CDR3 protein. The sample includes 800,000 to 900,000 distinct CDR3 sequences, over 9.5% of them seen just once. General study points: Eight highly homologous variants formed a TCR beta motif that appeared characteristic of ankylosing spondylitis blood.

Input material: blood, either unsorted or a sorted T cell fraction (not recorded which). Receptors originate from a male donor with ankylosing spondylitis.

CDR3 in amino acids: CASRRGGSGEETQYF. CDR3 nucleotide sequence: TGTGCCAGCAGGCGAGGCGGGAGTGGCGAGGAGACCCAGTACTTC. The V gene is TRBV7-2, the J gene TRBJ2-5; 7 bases map to TRBD2. The V gene's germline CDR1 is SGHTA and CDR2 FQGNSA. After removal of 6 bases from V and 5 bases from J, the junction contained 12 bases not matched to a gene. The CDR3 has 15 amino acids.

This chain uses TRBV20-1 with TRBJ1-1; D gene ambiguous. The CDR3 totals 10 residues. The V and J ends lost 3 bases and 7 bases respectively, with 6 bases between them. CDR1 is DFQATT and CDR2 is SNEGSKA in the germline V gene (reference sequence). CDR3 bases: TGCAGTGCTAGGGGGATTGAAGCTTTCTTT. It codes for CSARGIEAFF.

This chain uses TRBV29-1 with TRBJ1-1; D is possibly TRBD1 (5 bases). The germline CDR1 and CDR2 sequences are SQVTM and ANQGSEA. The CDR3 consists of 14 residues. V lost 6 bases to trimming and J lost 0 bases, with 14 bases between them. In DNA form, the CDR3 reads TGCAGCGTCCAGGGCCTTTATTTGAACACTGAAGCTTTCTTT. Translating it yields CSVQGLYLNTEAFF.

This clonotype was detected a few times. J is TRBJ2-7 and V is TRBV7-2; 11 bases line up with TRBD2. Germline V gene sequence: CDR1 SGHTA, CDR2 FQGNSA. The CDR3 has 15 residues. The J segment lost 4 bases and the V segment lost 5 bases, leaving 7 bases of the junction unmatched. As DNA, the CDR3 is TGTGCCAGCAGCCTTACTAGCGGGAGTATATACGAGCAGTACTTC. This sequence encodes CASSLTSGSIYEQYF.

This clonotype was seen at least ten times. The CDR3 sequence: CASSLVDTDTQYF. CDR3 bases: TGCGCCAGCAGCTTGGTTGACACAGATACGCAGTATTTT. This chain uses TRBV5-1 with TRBJ2-3; D gene ambiguous. CDR3 length: 13 residues. The germline CDR1 and CDR2 sequences are SGHRS and YFSETQ. The V end was cut by 0 bases, the J end by 2 bases, with 4 bases between.

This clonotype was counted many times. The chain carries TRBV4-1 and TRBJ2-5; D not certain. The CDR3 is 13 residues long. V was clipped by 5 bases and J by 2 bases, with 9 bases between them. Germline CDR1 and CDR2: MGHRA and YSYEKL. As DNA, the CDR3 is TGCGCCAGCAGCTTTCTCCTTCAAGAGACCCAGTACTTC. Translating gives CASSFLLQETQYF.

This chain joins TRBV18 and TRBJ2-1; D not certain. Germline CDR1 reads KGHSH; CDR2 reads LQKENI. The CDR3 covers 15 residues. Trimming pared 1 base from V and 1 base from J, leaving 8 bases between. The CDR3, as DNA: TGTGCCAGCTCACCACGGGGTGCTTCCTACAATGAGCAGTTCTTC. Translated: CASSPRGASYNEQFF.

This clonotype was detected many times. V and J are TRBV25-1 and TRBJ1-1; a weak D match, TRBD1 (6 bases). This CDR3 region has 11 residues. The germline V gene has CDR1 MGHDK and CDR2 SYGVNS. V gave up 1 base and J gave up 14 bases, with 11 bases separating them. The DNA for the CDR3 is TGTGCCAGCAGTGAATCCTCACAGGGCTTCTTT. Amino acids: CASSESSQGFF. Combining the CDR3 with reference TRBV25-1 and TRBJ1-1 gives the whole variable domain EADIYQTPRYLVIGTGKKITLECSQTMGHDKMYWYQQDPGMELHLIHYSYGVNSTEKGDLSSESTVSRIRTEHFPLTLESARPSHTSQYLCASSESSQGFFGQGTRLTVV.

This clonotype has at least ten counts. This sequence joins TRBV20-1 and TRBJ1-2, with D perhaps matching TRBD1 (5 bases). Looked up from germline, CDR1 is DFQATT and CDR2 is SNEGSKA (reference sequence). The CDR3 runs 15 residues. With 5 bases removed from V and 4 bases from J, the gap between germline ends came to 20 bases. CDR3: CSASGGVSGTYGYTF. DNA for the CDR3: TGCAGTGCTTCCGGGGGAGTTTCAGGGACCTATGGCTACACCTTC.

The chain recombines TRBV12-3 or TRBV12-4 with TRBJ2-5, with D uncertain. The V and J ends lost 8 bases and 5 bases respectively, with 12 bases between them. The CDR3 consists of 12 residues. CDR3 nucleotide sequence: TGTGCCAGCGGCCCCCGAGAGGAGACCCAGTACTTC. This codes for CASGPREETQYF.

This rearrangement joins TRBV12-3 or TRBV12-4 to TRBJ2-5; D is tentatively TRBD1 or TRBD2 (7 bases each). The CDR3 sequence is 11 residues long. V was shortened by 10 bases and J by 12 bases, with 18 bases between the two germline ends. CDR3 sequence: CAILGGTVKYF. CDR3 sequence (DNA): TGTGCCATCTTGGGGGGGACAGTCAAGTACTTC.

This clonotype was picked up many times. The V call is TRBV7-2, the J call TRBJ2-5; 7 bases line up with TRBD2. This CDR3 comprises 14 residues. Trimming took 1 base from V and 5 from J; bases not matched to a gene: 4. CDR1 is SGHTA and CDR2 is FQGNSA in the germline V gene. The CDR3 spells CASSLEGGRETQYF. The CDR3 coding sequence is TGTGCCAGCAGCTTAGAGGGAGGGAGGGAGACCCAGTACTTC.

CDR3: CSARDGSNEKLFF. CDR3 nucleotide sequence: TGCAGTGCTAGAGACGGATCGAATGAAAAACTGTTTTTT. The chain joins TRBV20-1 to TRBJ1-4; D remains unclear. Germline V gene sequence: CDR1 DFQATT, CDR2 SNEGSKA (reference sequence). This CDR3 comprises 13 residues. Trimming cost V 0 bases and J 5 bases, with 7 bases left between them.

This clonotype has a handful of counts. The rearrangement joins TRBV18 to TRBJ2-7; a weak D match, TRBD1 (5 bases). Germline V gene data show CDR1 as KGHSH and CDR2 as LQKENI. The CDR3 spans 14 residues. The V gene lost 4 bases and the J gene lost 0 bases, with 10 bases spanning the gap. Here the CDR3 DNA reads TGTGCCAGCTCACATCAGGGCAACTCCTACGAGCAGTACTTC. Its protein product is CASSHQGNSYEQYF.

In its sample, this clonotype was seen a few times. CDR3 nucleotide sequence: TGTGCCAGCGGGTGGCAGGGAGGTGAGCAGTTCTTC. This gives the protein CASGWQGGEQFF. The gene calls are TRBV5-6 and TRBJ2-1, with TRBD2 as a possible D gene (6 bases). Deletions cut 7 bases from V and 9 bases from J, with 14 bases between. There are 12 residues in the CDR3. Germline lookup yields CDR1 SGHDT and CDR2 YYEEEE.